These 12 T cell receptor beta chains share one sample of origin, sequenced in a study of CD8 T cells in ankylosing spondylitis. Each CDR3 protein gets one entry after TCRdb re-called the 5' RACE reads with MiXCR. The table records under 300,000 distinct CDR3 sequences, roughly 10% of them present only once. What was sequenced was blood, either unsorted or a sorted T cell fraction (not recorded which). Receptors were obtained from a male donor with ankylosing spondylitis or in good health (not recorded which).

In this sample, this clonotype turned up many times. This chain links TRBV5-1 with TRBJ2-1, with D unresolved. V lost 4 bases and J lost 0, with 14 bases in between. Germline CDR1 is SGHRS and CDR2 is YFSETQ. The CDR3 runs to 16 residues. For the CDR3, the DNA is TGCGCCAGCAGCAGGGCAGTTACGAGCTCCTACAATGAGCAGTTCTTC. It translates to CASSRAVTSSYNEQFF.

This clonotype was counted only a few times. The CDR3 protein is CASSLPQDPRAYEQFF. The CDR3 DNA reads as TGTGCCAGCAGTTTACCCCAGGACCCAAGGGCATATGAGCAGTTCTTC. This chain uses TRBV28 with TRBJ2-1, with unresolved D. Germline values: CDR1 MDHEN, CDR2 SYDVKM. V was pared by 2 bases and J by 8 bases, with 19 bases between. This CDR3 spans 16 amino acids.

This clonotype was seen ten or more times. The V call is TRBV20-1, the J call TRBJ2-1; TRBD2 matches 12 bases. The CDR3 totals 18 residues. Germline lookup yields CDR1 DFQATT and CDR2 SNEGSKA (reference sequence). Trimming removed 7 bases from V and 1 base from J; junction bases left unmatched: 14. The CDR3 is CSGEYGTSGLLSYNEQFF. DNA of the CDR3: TGCAGTGGGGAGTACGGGACTAGCGGGCTACTTTCCTACAATGAGCAGTTCTTC.

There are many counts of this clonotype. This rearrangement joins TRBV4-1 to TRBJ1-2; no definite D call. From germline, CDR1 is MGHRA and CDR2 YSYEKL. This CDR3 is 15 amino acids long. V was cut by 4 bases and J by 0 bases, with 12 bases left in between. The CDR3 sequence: CASSRPAGANYGYTF. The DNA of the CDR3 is TGCGCCAGCAGCCGACCAGCAGGTGCTAACTATGGCTACACCTTC.

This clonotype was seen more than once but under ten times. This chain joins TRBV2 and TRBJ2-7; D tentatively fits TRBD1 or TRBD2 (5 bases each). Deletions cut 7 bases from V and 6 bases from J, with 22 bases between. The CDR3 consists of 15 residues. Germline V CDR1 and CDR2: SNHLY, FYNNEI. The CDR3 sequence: CASTARSDPGGEQYF. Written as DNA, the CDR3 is TGTGCCAGCACTGCAAGGTCAGACCCTGGGGGCGAGCAGTACTTC.

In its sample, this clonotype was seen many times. CDR3 loop: CSAETSDHTDTQYF. The CDR3 bases are TGCAGTGCTGAAACTAGCGACCACACAGATACGCAGTATTTT. V is TRBV20-1 and J is TRBJ2-3, with TRBD2 matching 7 bases. J lost 2 bases, V lost 5 bases, and 7 bases had no gene match. This CDR3 spans 14 amino acids. Germline loops: CDR1 DFQATT, CDR2 SNEGSKA (reference sequence).

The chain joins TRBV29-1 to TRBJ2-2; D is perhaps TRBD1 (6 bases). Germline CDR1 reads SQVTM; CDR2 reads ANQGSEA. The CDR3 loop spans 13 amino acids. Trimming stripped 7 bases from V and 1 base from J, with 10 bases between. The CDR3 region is CSAEGVNTGELFF. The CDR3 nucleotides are TGCAGCGCCGAGGGGGTGAACACCGGGGAGCTGTTTTTT.

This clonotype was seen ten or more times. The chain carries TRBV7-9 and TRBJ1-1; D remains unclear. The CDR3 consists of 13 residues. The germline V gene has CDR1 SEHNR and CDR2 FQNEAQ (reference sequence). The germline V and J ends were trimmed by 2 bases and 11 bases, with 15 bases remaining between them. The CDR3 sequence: CASSLLEWDFAFF. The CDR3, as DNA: TGTGCCAGCAGCTTACTTGAGTGGGATTTCGCTTTCTTT.

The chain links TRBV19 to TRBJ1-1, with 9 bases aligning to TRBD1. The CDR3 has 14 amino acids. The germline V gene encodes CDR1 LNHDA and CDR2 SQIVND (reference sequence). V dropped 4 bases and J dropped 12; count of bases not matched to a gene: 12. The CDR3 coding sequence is TGTGCCAGTAGTAATCCTGACAGGGGGTGGCCCACTTTCTTT. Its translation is CASSNPDRGWPTFF.

The CDR3 DNA follows: TGTGCCAGCGGCGGGACAGATACGCAGTATTTT. As protein: CASGGTDTQYF. The chain recombines TRBV12-3 or TRBV12-4 with TRBJ2-3; D perhaps matches TRBD2 (5 bases). This CDR3 is built from 11 residues. Deletions cut 8 bases from V and 3 bases from J, with 6 bases between.

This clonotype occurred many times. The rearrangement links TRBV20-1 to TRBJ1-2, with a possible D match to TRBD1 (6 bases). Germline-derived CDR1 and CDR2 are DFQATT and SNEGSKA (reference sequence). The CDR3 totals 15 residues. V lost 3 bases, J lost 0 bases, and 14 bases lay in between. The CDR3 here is CSARSSTGTNYGYTF. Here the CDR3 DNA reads TGCAGTGCTAGGTCCTCCACAGGGACTAACTATGGCTACACCTTC.

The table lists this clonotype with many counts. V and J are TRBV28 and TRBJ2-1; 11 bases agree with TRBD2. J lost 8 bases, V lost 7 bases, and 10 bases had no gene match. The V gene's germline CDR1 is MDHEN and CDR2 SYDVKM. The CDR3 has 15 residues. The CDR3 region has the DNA TGTGCCAGCACCTTAGCGGGAGGGTTGATCTATGAGCAGTTCTTC. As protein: CASTLAGGLIYEQFF. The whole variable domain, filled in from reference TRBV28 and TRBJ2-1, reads DVKVTQSSRYLVKRTGEKVFLECVQDMDHENMFWYRQDPGLGLRLIYFSYDVKMKEKGDIPEGYSVSREKKERFSLILESASTNQTSMYLCASTLAGGLIYEQFFGPGTRLTVL.